This T cell receptor (beta chain) stems from a study of identical twins. This clonotype was seen a handful of times. Trimming pared 5 bases from V and 2 bases from J, leaving 11 bases between. This CDR3 is built from 14 residues. Germline values: CDR1 SGHRS, CDR2 YFSETQ. TCRdb reprocessed the 5' RACE reads via MiXCR and lists one record per CDR3 protein. The sample shows under 900,000 distinct CDR3 sequences, roughly an eighth of them seen only once. These data are also associated with another study on yellow fever vaccine responses in identical twins.

Material: PBMCs. The clonotype was recovered from a woman younger than 35 in good health. The rearrangement links TRBV5-1 to TRBJ2-1; possible D gene TRBD2, 5 bases. CDR3 region: CASRLSGTYNEQFF. DNA of the CDR3: TGCGCCAGCAGGTTGAGCGGCACCTACAATGAGCAGTTCTTC.